This T cell receptor (beta chain) was documented in a study of T cell repertoires in cytomegalovirus infection. Overall study context: Well-studied HLA-B-restricted CMV epitopes were used in the study alongside recently identified HLA-C-restricted ones. Public TCR beta signature analysis indicated the presence of both CMV infection and matching HLA type.

TCRdb called the reads again in MiXCR, with one record for every CDR3 protein. The sample contains around 430,000 distinct CDR3 sequences, more than 40% of which appear only once. As regards this clonotype: Its specificity is unknown.

Germline assignment: CDR1 SGHAT and CDR2 FQNNGV. CDR3 length: 18 amino acids. Trimming cost V 3 bases and J 3 bases; bases outside gene matches: 16. Study conclusions and caveats: HLA-C-restricted TCR beta clonotypes specific for CMV led the ex vivo response.

The chain joins TRBV11-2 to TRBJ2-7, with 8 bases fitting TRBD1. The sample was cultured PBMCs, taken from culture after CMV antigen stimulation. The sequence was collected from a human donor in good health (CMV status not recorded). Some clones in this sample may be carry-over from other donors' samples. CDR3 DNA sequence: TGTGCCAGCAGCTTGGTGCCCTACAGGGGGAGGTCTGACTACGAGCAGTACTTC. It encodes CASSLVPYRGRSDYEQYF.